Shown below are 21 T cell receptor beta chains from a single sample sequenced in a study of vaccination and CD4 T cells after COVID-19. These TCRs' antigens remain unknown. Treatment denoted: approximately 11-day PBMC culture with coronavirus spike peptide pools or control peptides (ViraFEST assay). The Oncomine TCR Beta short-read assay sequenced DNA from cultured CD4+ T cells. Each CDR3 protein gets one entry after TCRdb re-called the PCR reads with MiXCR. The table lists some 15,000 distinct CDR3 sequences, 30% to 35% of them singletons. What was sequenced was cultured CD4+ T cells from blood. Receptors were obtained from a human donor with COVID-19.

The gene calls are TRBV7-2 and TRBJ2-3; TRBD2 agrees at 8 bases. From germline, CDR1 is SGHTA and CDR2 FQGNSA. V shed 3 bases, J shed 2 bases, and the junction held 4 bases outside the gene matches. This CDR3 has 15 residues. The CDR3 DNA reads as TGTGCCAGCAGCTTGAGCGGGGGAGACACAGATACGCAGTATTTT. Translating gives CASSLSGGDTDTQYF.

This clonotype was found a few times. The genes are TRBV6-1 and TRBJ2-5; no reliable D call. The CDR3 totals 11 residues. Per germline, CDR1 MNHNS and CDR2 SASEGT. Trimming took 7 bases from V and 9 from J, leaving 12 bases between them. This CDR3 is CASTLSGSQYF. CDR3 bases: TGTGCCAGCACCTTGAGTGGGTCCCAGTACTTC.

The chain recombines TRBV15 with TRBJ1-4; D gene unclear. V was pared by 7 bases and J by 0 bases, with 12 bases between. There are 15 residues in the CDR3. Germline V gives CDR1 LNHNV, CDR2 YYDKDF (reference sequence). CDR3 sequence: CATKAFPSTNEKLFF. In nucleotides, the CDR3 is TGTGCCACCAAGGCGTTCCCCTCAACTAATGAAAAACTGTTTTTT.

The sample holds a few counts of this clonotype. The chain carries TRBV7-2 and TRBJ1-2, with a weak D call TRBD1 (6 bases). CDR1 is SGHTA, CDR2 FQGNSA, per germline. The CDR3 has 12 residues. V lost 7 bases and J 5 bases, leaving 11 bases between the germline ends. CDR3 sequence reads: CASTTGTYGYTF. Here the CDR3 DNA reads TGTGCCAGCACCACAGGGACATATGGCTACACCTTC.

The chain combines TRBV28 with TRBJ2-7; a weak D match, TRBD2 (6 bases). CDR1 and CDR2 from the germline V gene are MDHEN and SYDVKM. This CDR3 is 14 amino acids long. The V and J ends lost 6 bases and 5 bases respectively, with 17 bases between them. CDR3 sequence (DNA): TGTGCCAGCAGACAAGGAGGGACCCCCCACGAGCAGTACTTC. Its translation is CASRQGGTPHEQYF.

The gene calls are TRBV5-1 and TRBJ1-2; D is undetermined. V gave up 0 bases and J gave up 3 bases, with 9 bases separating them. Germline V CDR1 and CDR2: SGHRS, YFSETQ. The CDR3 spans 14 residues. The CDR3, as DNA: TGCGCCAGCAGCTTGGGTTCGCAGGACTATGGCTACACCTTC. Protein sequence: CASSLGSQDYGYTF. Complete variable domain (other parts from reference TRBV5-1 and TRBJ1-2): KAGVTQTPRYLIKTRGQQVTLSCSPISGHRSVSWYQQTPGQGLQFLFEYFSETQRNKGNFPGRFSGRQFSNSRSEMNVSTLELGDSALYLCASSLGSQDYGYTFGSGTRLTVV.

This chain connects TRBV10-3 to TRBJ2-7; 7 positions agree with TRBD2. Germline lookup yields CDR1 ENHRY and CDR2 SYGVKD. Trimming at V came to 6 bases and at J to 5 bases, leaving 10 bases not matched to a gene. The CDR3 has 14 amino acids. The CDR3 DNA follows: TGTGCCATCAGGAGCGGGGCGGAGGGCCACGAGCAGTACTTC. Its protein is CAIRSGAEGHEQYF.

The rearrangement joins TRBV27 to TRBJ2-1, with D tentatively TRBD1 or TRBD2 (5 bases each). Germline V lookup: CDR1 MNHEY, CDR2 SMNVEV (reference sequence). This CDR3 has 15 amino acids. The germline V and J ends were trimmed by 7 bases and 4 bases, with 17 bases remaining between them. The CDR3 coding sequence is TGTGCCAGCACCCGTCAGTGGGGACCATACAATGAGCAGTTCTTC. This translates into CASTRQWGPYNEQFF.

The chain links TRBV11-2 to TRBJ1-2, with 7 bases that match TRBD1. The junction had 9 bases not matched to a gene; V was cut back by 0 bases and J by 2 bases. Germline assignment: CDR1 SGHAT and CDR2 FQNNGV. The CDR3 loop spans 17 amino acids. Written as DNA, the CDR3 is TGTGCCAGCAGCTTAGATTCGGGGACAGCCCAGAACTATGGCTACACCTTC. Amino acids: CASSLDSGTAQNYGYTF.

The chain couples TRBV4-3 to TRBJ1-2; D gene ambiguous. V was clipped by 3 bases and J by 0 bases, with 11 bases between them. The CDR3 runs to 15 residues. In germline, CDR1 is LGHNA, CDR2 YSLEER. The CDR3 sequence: CASSHRHQANYGYTF. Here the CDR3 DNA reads TGCGCCAGCAGCCATAGACATCAAGCTAACTATGGCTACACCTTC.

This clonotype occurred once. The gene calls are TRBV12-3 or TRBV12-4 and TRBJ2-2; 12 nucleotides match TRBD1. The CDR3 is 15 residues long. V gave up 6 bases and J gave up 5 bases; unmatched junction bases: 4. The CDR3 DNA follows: TGTGCCAGCAGCAGGGACAGGGGGCTTACCGGGGAGCTGTTTTTT. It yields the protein CASSRDRGLTGELFF.

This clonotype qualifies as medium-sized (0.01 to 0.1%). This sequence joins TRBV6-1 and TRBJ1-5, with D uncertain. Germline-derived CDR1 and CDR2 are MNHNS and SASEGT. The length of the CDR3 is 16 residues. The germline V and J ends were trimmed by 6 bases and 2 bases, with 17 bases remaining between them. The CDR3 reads CASRARQPGGNQPQHF. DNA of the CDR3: TGTGCCAGCAGGGCGAGGCAGCCCGGGGGCAATCAGCCCCAGCATTTT.

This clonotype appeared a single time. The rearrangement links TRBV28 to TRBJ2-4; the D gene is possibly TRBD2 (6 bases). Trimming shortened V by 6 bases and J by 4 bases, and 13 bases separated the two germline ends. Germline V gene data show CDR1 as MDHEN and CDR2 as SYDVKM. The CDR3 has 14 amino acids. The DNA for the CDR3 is TGTGCCAGCAGGGTCGACAGCGGGAAAAACATTCAGTACTTC. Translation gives CASRVDSGKNIQYF.

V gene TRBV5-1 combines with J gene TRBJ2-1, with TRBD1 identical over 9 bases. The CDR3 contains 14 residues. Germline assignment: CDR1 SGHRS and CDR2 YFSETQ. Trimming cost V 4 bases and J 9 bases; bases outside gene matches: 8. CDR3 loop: CASSLRTGDSEQFF. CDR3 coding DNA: TGCGCCAGCAGCCTCCGGACAGGGGACAGTGAGCAGTTCTTC.

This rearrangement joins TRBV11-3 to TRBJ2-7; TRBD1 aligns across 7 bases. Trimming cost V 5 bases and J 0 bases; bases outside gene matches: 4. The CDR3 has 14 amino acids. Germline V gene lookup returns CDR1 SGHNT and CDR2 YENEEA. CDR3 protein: CASSRDSSSYEQYF. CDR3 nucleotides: TGTGCCAGCAGCCGGGACAGTAGCTCCTACGAGCAGTACTTC.

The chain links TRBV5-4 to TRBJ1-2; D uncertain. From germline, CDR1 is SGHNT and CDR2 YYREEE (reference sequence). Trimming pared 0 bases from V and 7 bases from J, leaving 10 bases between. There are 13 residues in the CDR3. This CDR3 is CASSLVGWSGYTF. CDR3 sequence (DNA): TGTGCCAGCAGCTTGGTGGGGTGGAGTGGCTACACCTTC.

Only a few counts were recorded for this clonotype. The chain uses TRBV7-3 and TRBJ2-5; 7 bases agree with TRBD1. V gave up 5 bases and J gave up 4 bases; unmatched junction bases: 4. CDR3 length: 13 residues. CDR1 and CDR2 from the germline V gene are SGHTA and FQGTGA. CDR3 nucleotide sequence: TGTGCCAGCAGCAAGACAGGGTTAGAGACCCAGTACTTC. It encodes CASSKTGLETQYF.

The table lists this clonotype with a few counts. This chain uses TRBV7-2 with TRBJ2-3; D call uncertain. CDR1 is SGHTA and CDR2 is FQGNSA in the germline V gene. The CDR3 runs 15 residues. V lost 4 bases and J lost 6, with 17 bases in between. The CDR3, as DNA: TGTGCCAGCAGCTCCAACCGAGCCCGGGCGGATACGCAGTATTTT. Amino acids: CASSSNRARADTQYF.

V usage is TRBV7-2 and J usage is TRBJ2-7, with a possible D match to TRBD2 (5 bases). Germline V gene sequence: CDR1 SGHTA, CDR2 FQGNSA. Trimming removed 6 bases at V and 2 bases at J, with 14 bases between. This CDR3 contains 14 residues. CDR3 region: CASRRPGNTYEQYF. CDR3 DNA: TGTGCCAGCAGGAGGCCGGGAAATACCTACGAGCAGTACTTC. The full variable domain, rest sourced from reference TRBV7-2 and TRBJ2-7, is GAGVSQSPSNKVTEKGKDVELRCDPISGHTALYWYRQSLGQGLEFLIYFQGNSAPDKSGLPSDRFSAERTGGSVSTLTIQRTQQEDSAVYLCASRRPGNTYEQYFGPGTRLTVT.

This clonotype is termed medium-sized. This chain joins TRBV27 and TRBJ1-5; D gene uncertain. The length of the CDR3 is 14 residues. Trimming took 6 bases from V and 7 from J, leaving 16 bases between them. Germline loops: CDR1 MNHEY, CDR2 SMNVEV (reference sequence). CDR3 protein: CASRGSGEGQPQHF. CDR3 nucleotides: TGTGCCAGCAGGGGAAGCGGTGAGGGCCAGCCCCAGCATTTT.

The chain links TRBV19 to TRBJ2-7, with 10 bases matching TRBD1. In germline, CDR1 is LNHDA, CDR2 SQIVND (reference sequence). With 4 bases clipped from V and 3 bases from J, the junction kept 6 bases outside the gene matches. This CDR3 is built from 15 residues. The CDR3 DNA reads TGTGCCAGTAGTACCTCTGGGACAGGGGTCTACGAGCAGTACTTC. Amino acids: CASSTSGTGVYEQYF. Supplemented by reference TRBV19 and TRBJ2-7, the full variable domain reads DGGITQSPKYLFRKEGQNVTLSCEQNLNHDAMYWYRQDPGQGLRLIYYSQIVNDFQKGDIAEGYSVSREKKESFPLTVTSAQKNPTAFYLCASSTSGTGVYEQYFGPGTRLTVT.